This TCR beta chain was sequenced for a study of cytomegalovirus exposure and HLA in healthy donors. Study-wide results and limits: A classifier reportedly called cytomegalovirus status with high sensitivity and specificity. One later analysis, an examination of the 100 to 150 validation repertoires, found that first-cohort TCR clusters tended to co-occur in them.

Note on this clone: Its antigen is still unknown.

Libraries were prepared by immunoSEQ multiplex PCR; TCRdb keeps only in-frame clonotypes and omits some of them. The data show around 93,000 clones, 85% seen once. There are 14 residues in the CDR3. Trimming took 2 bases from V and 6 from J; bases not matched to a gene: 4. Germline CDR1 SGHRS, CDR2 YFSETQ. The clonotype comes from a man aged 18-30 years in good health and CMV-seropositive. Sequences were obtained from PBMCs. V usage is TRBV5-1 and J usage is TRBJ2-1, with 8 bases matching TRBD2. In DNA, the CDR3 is TGCGCCAGCAGCTTAGCGGGAGAGAGCAATGAGCAGTTCTTC. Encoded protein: CASSLAGESNEQFF.